A single sample gave rise to the 16 T cell receptor beta chains below, sequenced in a study of T cells after yellow fever vaccination. One entry per CDR3 protein results from TCRdb running MiXCR on the 5' RACE reads. The sample yields around 230,000 distinct CDR3 sequences, approximately 6.3% seen once. This specimen was CD4+ T cells sorted from PBMCs, taken on the day of the yellow fever booster vaccination. These receptors all come from a man aged 25 to 45 who received the YFV17D yellow fever vaccine.

This clonotype was detected a few times. The J gene is TRBJ2-7, the V gene TRBV27; no definite D call. CDR3 length: 13 amino acids. The germline gives CDR1 MNHEY, CDR2 SMNVEV (reference sequence). The V and J ends lost 3 bases and 2 bases respectively, with 8 bases between them. The CDR3 region has the DNA TGTGCCAGCAGTTTCTACCCTCCCTACGAGCAGTACTTC. This encodes CASSFYPPYEQYF.

The chain is built from TRBV4-2 and TRBJ2-3, with D maybe TRBD2 (5 bases). The CDR3 totals 15 residues. The germline gives CDR1 LGHNA, CDR2 YNFKEQ. Between the trimmed V and J ends, which lost 0 bases and 0 bases, there was a span of 7 bases. The CDR3 loop reads CASSQDRGSTDTQYF. CDR3 sequence (DNA): TGTGCCAGCAGCCAAGATCGAGGGAGCACAGATACGCAGTATTTT.

V and J are TRBV6-1 and TRBJ2-1, with D unresolved. The length of the CDR3 is 15 residues. V lost 6 bases and J lost 4, with 16 bases in between. Germline CDR1 reads MNHNS; CDR2 reads SASEGT. This chain's CDR3 is CASRVLGRRYNEQFF. In nucleotides, the CDR3 is TGTGCCAGCAGAGTTCTGGGCCGCCGATACAATGAGCAGTTCTTC.

This clonotype appeared many times. The chain links TRBV29-1 to TRBJ2-4; the D gene is possibly TRBD1 (6 bases). V was clipped by 3 bases and J by 2 bases, with 11 bases between them. Germline CDR1 and CDR2: SQVTM and ANQGSEA. CDR3 length: 14 amino acids. The chain's CDR3 is CSVESGETKNIQYF. The CDR3 coding sequence is TGCAGCGTTGAGTCAGGGGAGACCAAAAACATTCAGTACTTC.

The chain links TRBV5-1 to TRBJ1-2, with 9 bases identical to TRBD1. J gave up 5 bases and V 0 bases, and 5 bases lay outside the gene matches. CDR3 size: 15 residues. Per the germline V gene, CDR1 is SGHRS and CDR2 is YFSETQ. CDR3 amino acids: CASSLGDRERYGYTF. Written as DNA, the CDR3 is TGCGCCAGCAGCTTGGGGGACAGGGAGAGGTATGGCTACACCTTC.

The rearrangement uses TRBV15 and TRBJ2-3, with D unclear. The CDR3 spans 16 residues. Germline loops: CDR1 LNHNV, CDR2 YYDKDF (reference sequence). Trimming removed 6 bases at V and 3 bases at J, with 19 bases between. The CDR3 sequence: CATRPLVAVLTDTQYF. DNA for the CDR3: TGTGCCACCAGACCCCTAGTGGCAGTTCTAACAGATACGCAGTATTTT.

This clonotype was counted many times. The rearrangement links TRBV7-2 to TRBJ1-4, with D tentatively TRBD1 (6 bases). Per the germline V gene, CDR1 is SGHTA and CDR2 is FQGNSA. Deletions cut 6 bases from V and 3 bases from J, with 14 bases between. CDR3 length equals 15 residues. The CDR3 is CASRPTGAANEKLFF. DNA for the CDR3: TGTGCCAGCAGACCCACGGGGGCGGCTAATGAAAAACTGTTTTTT.

The genes are TRBV10-3 and TRBJ1-6; 7 bases are shared with TRBD1. The CDR3 extends over 13 amino acids. J was trimmed by 8 bases and V by 6 bases; bases with no gene match: 4. CDR1 ENHRY and CDR2 SYGVKD come from the germline V gene. CDR3 residues: CAIRKDRDSPLHF. DNA for the CDR3: TGTGCCATCAGAAAAGACAGGGATTCACCCCTCCACTTT.

This clonotype was recorded at least ten times. The chain joins TRBV5-1 to TRBJ2-5; no definite D call. V was cut by 4 bases and J by 4 bases, with 8 bases left in between. Germline loops: CDR1 SGHRS, CDR2 YFSETQ. There are 12 residues in the CDR3. DNA of the CDR3: TGCGCCAGCAGCCTACGGCTAGAGACCCAGTACTTC. It encodes CASSLRLETQYF.

The table lists this clonotype with a few counts. The genes are TRBV6-2 or TRBV6-3 and TRBJ1-5; TRBD1 aligns across 7 bases. V dropped 8 bases and J dropped 10; count of bases not matched to a gene: 11. CDR3 length equals 13 residues. The V gene's germline CDR1 is MNHEY and CDR2 SVGEGT. The CDR3 nucleotides read TGTGCCAGCTCACGGGACAGAGATTTTCCCCAGCATTTT. The encoded protein is CASSRDRDFPQHF.

This clonotype has at least ten counts. The J gene is TRBJ1-2, the V gene TRBV3-1; D not certain. The CDR3 runs to 15 residues. Germline V lookup: CDR1 LGHDT, CDR2 YNNKEL (reference sequence). The ends were cut back, 5 bases at V and 4 bases at J, with 17 bases in the middle. This CDR3 is CASSFRVAGTYGYTF. The DNA of the CDR3 is TGTGCCAGCAGCTTCCGGGTCGCTGGCACCTATGGCTACACCTTC.

The table lists this clonotype with a few counts. The chain combines TRBV20-1 with TRBJ1-2; D ambiguous. The CDR3 runs to 13 residues. Between the trimmed V and J ends, which lost 5 bases and 4 bases, there was a span of 14 bases. CDR1 and CDR2 (germline): DFQATT, SNEGSKA (reference sequence). The DNA for the CDR3 is TGCAGTGCTGCCCGGGTGGGTAGCTATGGCTACACCTTC. Amino acids: CSAARVGSYGYTF.

A few counts support this clonotype. The chain couples TRBV5-1 to TRBJ1-1, with D hard to call. CDR1 is SGHRS and CDR2 is YFSETQ in the germline V gene. This CDR3 contains 17 residues. Trimming removed 0 bases at V and 5 bases at J, with 20 bases between. In nucleotides, the CDR3 is TGCGCCAGCAGCTTGGAATTGACCGCCAGAGTTGGTACTGAAGCTTTCTTT. It specifies CASSLELTARVGTEAFF.

The rearrangement uses TRBV2 and TRBJ2-5; D perhaps matches TRBD1 (7 bases). CDR3 length equals 14 residues. The V gene lost 6 bases and the J gene lost 5 bases, with 16 bases spanning the gap. Germline lookup yields CDR1 SNHLY and CDR2 FYNNEI. CDR3 region: CASRDDRAGETQYF. CDR3 sequence (DNA): TGTGCCAGCAGGGACGACAGGGCGGGGGAGACCCAGTACTTC.

This clonotype was found many times. Written as DNA, the CDR3 is TGTGCTAGTGGTTCCCCCTCCGGACTAGCGGGAGGGGCTTATACGCAGTATTTT. Amino acids: CASGSPSGLAGGAYTQYF. The chain has TRBV12-5 and TRBJ2-3; 15 nucleotides agree with TRBD2. From germline, CDR1 is LGHNT and CDR2 FRNRAP. The length of the CDR3 is 18 residues. Losses at the gene ends were 4 bases for V and 7 bases for J; bases not matched to a gene: 12.

This clonotype was counted between two and nine times. The V and J genes are TRBV7-2 and TRBJ2-7; 9 bases are a match to TRBD1. This CDR3 is 16 amino acids long. The trim removed 4 bases at V and 4 bases at J, leaving 11 bases unmatched. CDR1 and CDR2 from the germline V gene are SGHTA and FQGNSA. CDR3 in amino acids: CASSSLPGQGLYEQYF. The DNA of the CDR3 is TGTGCCAGCAGCTCTTTGCCGGGACAGGGCCTTTACGAGCAGTACTTC.